What follows is one T cell receptor beta chain and its context. Its antigen is not known. Pooled samples include second doses given at about 4 or 12 weeks. Sequencing was performed with immunoSEQ multiplex PCR; in TCRdb, only in-frame clones are kept and a portion is missing. The sample carries some 110,000 clones, around 94% recorded once. This sample was taken from a study of T cell responses to AZD1222 COVID-19 vaccine. The CDR3 runs to 14 residues. The V gene lost 5 bases and the J gene lost 4 bases, with 17 bases spanning the gap. CDR1 GTSNPN and CDR2 SVGIG come from the germline V gene (reference sequence). Study-wide findings and caveats: Repertoires in all cases were sampled only once the peak T cell response had passed. Nearly half of spike-specific TCRs reportedly target unmutated variant regions.

This material consisted of peripheral blood, taken 28 days after the second AZD1222 dose. V and J are TRBV30 and TRBJ1-2; no clear D. The source is an adult who received the AZD1222 COVID-19 vaccine. As DNA, the CDR3 is TGTGCCTGGGAACCATTCCCGGGAATCTATGGCTACACCTTC. It translates to CAWEPFPGIYGYTF.